This T cell receptor (beta chain) was sequenced for a study of shared clonotypes between healthy human individuals. The germline V gene encodes CDR1 MNHEY and CDR2 SMNVEV (reference sequence). Between the trimmed V and J ends, which lost 8 bases and 6 bases, there was a span of 8 bases. This CDR3 is 10 amino acids long. Notes on this clone: The antigen is unknown.

Study results and limitations: Researchers sampled only blood; tissue repertoires likely differ. Larger estimated richness was generally seen in naive subsets than in memory subsets. Read depth was anticipated to influence clonotype sharing among donors.

Terminally differentiated effector memory CD45RA+ cells were excluded from the naive CD8 cells, which were CD45RO-negative and positively selected for CCR7. Only in-frame clones appear in the TCRdb table, and some are missing; sequencing was by immunoSEQ multiplex PCR. The sample consists of about 2.1 million clones, over 85% of them appearing once. Sequencing input: naive CD8+ T cells from PBMCs. J is TRBJ2-7 and V is TRBV27; D is unclear. This sequence was found in a man between 18 and 29 years old in good health. Some clones in this sample may be carry-over from other donors' samples. The CDR3 DNA is TGTGCCAGCGGAGTAGGCGAGCAGTACTTC. Amino acids: CASGVGEQYF.